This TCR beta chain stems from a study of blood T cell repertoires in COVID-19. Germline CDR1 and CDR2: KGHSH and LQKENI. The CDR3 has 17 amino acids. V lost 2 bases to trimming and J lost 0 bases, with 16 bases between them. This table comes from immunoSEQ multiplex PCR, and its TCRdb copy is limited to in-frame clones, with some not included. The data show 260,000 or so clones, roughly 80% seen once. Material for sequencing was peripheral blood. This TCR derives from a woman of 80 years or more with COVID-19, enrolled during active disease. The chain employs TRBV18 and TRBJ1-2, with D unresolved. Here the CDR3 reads CASSPSGNPQSNYGYTF. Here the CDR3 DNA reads TGTGCCAGCTCACCATCGGGGAACCCACAATCTAACTATGGCTACACCTTC.